The present TCR beta chain was sequenced within a study of T-cell memory formation after mild COVID-19. Study as a whole: The study found TCR clusters largely donor specific.

This CDR3 comprises 16 residues. Trimming pared 2 bases from V and 8 bases from J, leaving 21 bases between. CDR1 SGHDN and CDR2 FVKESK come from the germline V gene. TCRdb processed the 5' RACE reads anew with MiXCR; each CDR3 protein has one entry. The repertoire includes a few hundred thousand distinct CDR3 sequences, around 21% of them detected once, and under 15% sits in the top ten. This clonotype was observed at least ten times. What was sequenced was PBMCs or a T cell subset sorted from them (not recorded which). The clonotype originates from an adult woman who had mild COVID-19 (a few samples of this study predate the infection). Cell type and time point are not known. The gene calls are TRBV14 and TRBJ1-1, with a weak D call TRBD1 (6 bases). CDR3 nucleotides: TGTGCCAGCAGCCAAAAGGGCCCAAGACTTAGGGGGGAAGCTTTCTTT. The encoded protein is CASSQKGPRLRGEAFF. Using reference TRBV14 and TRBJ1-1 for the parts outside the CDR3, the full variable domain is EAGVTQFPSHSVIEKGQTVTLRCDPISGHDNLYWYRRVMGKEIKFLLHFVKESKQDESGMPNNRFLAERTGGTYSTLKVQPAELEDSGVYFCASSQKGPRLRGEAFFGQGTRLTVV.